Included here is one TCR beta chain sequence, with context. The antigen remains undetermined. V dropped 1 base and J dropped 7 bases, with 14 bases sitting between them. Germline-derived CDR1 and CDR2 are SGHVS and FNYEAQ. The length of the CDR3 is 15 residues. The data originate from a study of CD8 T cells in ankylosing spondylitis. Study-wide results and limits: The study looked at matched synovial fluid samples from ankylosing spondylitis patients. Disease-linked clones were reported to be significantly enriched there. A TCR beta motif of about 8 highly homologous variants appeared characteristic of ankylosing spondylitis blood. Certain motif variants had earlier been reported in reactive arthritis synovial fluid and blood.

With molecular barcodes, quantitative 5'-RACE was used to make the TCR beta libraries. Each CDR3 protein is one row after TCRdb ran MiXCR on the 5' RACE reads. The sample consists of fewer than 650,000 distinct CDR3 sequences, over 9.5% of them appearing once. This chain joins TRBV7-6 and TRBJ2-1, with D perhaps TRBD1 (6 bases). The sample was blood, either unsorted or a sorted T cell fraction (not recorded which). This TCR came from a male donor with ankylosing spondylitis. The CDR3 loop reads CASSLDQGIWNEQFF. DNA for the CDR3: TGTGCCAGCAGCTTAGACCAGGGGATATGGAATGAGCAGTTCTTC.